Sequencing of this T cell receptor (beta chain) was carried out in a study of blood T cell repertoires in COVID-19. Looking at the study overall: The study drew acute and convalescent COVID-19 samples from the United States, Italy and Spain.

Ages ranged from roughly 18 to 100 years, with residence in around 24 US areas. This clone showed up many times. The CDR3 spans 11 residues. Germline CDR1 GTSNPN, CDR2 SVGIG (reference sequence). V was pared by 5 bases and J by 8 bases, with 5 bases of the junction left unmatched. Study processing details: Nucleated cell number was recorded as an estimate derived from reference gene primer amplification. Here immunoSEQ multiplex PCR was the method, and the copy in TCRdb shows in-frame clones only, minus some. D and trimming come from the DNA, and the V and J calls and clone size come from that table. This table has roughly 250,000 clones, 83% appearing once.

V usage is TRBV30 and J usage is TRBJ1-2, with 7 bases matching TRBD1. The sequence was collected from a woman aged 40 to 50 who had been exposed to COVID-19. The source material was PBMCs or T cells enriched from blood (not recorded which). CDR3 in amino acids: CAWRTGGGYTF. The CDR3 DNA sequence: TGTGCCTGGCGGACAGGTGGCGGCTACACCTTC. Drawing the rest from reference TRBV30 and TRBJ1-2, the complete variable domain is SQTIHQWPATLVQPVGSPLSLECTVEGTSNPNLYWYRQAAGRGLQLLFYSVGIGQISSEVPQNLSASRPQDRQFILSSKKLLLSDSGFYLCAWRTGGGYTFGSGTRLTVV.